A selection of T cell receptor beta chains follows, all from one sample in a study of CD8 T cells in Susac syndrome. One entry per CDR3 protein results from TCRdb running MiXCR on the immunoSEQ multiplex PCR reads. This sample yields some 26,000 distinct CDR3 sequences, of which around 93% are seen a single time; 0.55% to 0.7% belongs to the top ten. The sequencing input was CD8+ T cells from PBMCs. The receptors originated from a human donor with Susac syndrome. Each CDR3 is given with its conserved first and last residue. Each record gives: clone size, V gene, D gene, J gene, CDR3 protein, CDR3 DNA. D genes are given only for firm matches. Size is stated for part of the rows, as once, few or many counts, or as a class when the clone is expanded.

>once|TRBV6-5|NA|TRBJ2-7
CASSYSSVSEQYF
TGTGCCAGCAGTTACTCGAGTGTGAGCGAGCAGTACTTC
>NA|TRBV27|NA|TRBJ2-7
CASSLERPQAYEQYF
TGTGCCAGCAGTCTGGAACGTCCCCAGGCCTACGAGCAGTACTTC
>NA|TRBV5-1|NA|TRBJ1-2
CASSPLPGGNYGYTF
TGCGCCAGCAGCCCCCTGCCTGGCGGCAACTATGGCTACACCTTC
>NA|TRBV6-2/TRBV6-3|NA|TRBJ2-7
CASSGGEQYF
TGTGCCAGCAGCGGGGGCGAGCAGTACTTC
>NA|TRBV4-2|TRBD1|TRBJ1-1
CASSPPQGANTEAFF
TGTGCCAGCAGCCCTCCACAGGGGGCGAACACTGAAGCTTTCTTT
>NA|TRBV11-2|NA|TRBJ2-5
CASSPFRELGRARGPRETQYF
TGTGCCAGCAGCCCTTTTAGGGAATTGGGCAGGGCGAGGGGCCCAAGAGAGACCCAGTACTTC
>NA|TRBV19|NA|TRBJ1-1
CASSISGDTEAFF
TGTGCCAGTAGTATTTCAGGGGATACTGAAGCTTTCTTT
>NA|TRBV5-1|NA|TRBJ2-3
CASGEPSTDTQYF
TGCGCCAGCGGAGAGCCTAGTACAGATACGCAGTATTTT
>NA|TRBV29-1|TRBD1|TRBJ1-2
CSVLGQGMDGYTF
TGCAGCGTCCTGGGACAGGGGATGGATGGCTACACCTTC
>NA|TRBV13|TRBD1|TRBJ1-4
CASRPTGTGSGKLFF
TGTGCCAGCAGACCGACCGGGACAGGGTCGGGAAAACTGTTTTTT
>NA|TRBV24-1|NA|TRBJ1-5
CATSDSKSRDGYSNQPQHF
TGTGCCACCAGTGATTCCAAGTCCCGGGACGGTTATAGCAATCAGCCCCAGCATTTT
>NA|TRBV5-6|NA|TRBJ2-7
CASSLEVVEAHEQYF
TGTGCCAGCAGCTTGGAAGTTGTGGAAGCCCACGAGCAGTACTTC
>NA|TRBV6-2/TRBV6-3|NA|TRBJ2-7
CASSYSTAAHEQYF
TGTGCCAGCAGTTACTCGACGGCGGCCCACGAGCAGTACTTC
>NA|TRBV12-3/TRBV12-4|TRBD1|TRBJ2-7
CASSPPGTGSNEQYF
TGTGCCAGCAGTCCACCCGGGACAGGGAGCAACGAGCAGTACTTC
>once|TRBV12-3/TRBV12-4|TRBD1|TRBJ2-7
CASSMGQGRSYEQYF
TGTGCCAGCAGTATGGGACAGGGACGCTCCTACGAGCAGTACTTC
>NA|TRBV5-5|NA|TRBJ2-3
CASSFFNTDTQYF
TGTGCCAGCAGCTTTTTCAATACAGATACGCAGTATTTT